This TCR beta chain comes out of a study of T cells in Graves' hyperthyroidism and ophthalmopathy. This clonotype was found many times. As yet, its antigen is unknown. Amplification targeted TCR beta CDR3 regions from RNA transcripts. When the TCR CDR3 underwent first-round RT-PCR, the HTBI primer set was used. Each CDR3 protein gets one entry after TCRdb re-called the multiplex PCR reads with MiXCR. The data show 600,000 to 800,000 distinct CDR3 sequences, 35% seen once. General study points: Ophthalmopathy was identified by the model a median 6.5 months ahead of onset. Also found in blood were most expanded thyroid clonotypes above 0.001.

Germline V lookup: CDR1 SNHLY, CDR2 FYNNEI. With 2 bases removed from V and 6 bases from J, the gap between germline ends came to 14 bases. The CDR3 extends over 15 amino acids. The study defined stable Graves' hyperthyroidism as no ophthalmopathy progression within 18 months. This clonotype originated in a woman aged 40 to 49 with Graves' hyperthyroidism. This chain uses TRBV2 with TRBJ1-5; possible D gene TRBD1, 5 bases. Sequenced material: blood. The CDR3 coding sequence is TGTGCCAGCAGTGAACGAACAGGCGATTTTCAGCCCCAGCATTTT. Protein sequence: CASSERTGDFQPQHF. The complete variable domain, with remaining parts taken from reference TRBV2 and TRBJ1-5, reads EPEVTQTPSHQVTQMGQEVILRCVPISNHLYFYWYRQILGQKVEFLVSFYNNEISEKSEIFDDQFSVERPDGSNFTLKIRSTKLEDSAMYFCASSERTGDFQPQHFGDGTRLSIL.